What follows are 30 T cell receptor beta chains derived from one specimen sequenced in a study of OX40 agonist ivuxolimab in advanced cancers. Here immunoSEQ multiplex PCR was the method, and the copy in TCRdb shows in-frame clones only, minus some. The table has tens of thousands of clones, roughly nine tenths seen once. The sequenced sample was CD4+ or CD8+ T cells sorted from blood, obtained in a trial of the OX40 agonist ivuxolimab. Receptors originate from an adult with an advanced solid tumor such as melanoma, head and neck, liver or kidney cancer.

The rearrangement joins TRBV28 to TRBJ1-5, with D perhaps TRBD1 (5 bases). The CDR3 has 15 amino acids. Germline V gene data show CDR1 as MDHEN and CDR2 as SYDVKM. Deletions cut 5 bases from V and 4 bases from J, with 15 bases between. The CDR3 loop reads CASSHTGGGNQPQHF. CDR3 nucleotides: TGTGCCAGCAGTCATACAGGAGGTGGGAATCAGCCCCAGCATTTT.

The genes are TRBV7-2 and TRBJ2-1, with unresolved D. Between the trimmed V and J ends, which lost 0 bases and 6 bases, there was a span of 6 bases. Per the germline V gene, CDR1 is SGHTA and CDR2 is FQGNSA. The CDR3 runs to 13 residues. This CDR3 is CASSLASPNEQFF. Written as DNA, the CDR3 is TGTGCCAGCAGCTTAGCTTCGCCCAATGAGCAGTTCTTC.

To note about this clone: The junction and the germline gene differ at one end; a read error may be behind it. The chain uses TRBV5-1 and TRBJ1-2; the D is unclear. Per germline, CDR1 SGHRS and CDR2 YFSETQ. The CDR3 sequence is 13 residues long. Here the CDR3 DNA reads TGCGTCAGCAGCCCAGACGGTCCCTATGGCTACACCTTC. It codes for CVSSPDGPYGYTF.

This clone was observed a single time. The chain has TRBV5-1 and TRBJ2-5; 7 nucleotides agree with TRBD2. The trim removed 6 bases at V and 2 bases at J, leaving 7 bases unmatched. CDR1 and CDR2 (germline): SGHRS, YFSETQ. This CDR3 is 14 amino acids long. CDR3: CASKAAGVQETQYF. CDR3 bases: TGCGCCAGCAAGGCGGCGGGGGTACAAGAGACCCAGTACTTC.

The rearrangement uses TRBV5-1 and TRBJ2-5, with 9 positions matching TRBD2. J was trimmed by 1 base and V by 5 bases; bases with no gene match: 3. Per the germline V gene, CDR1 is SGHRS and CDR2 is YFSETQ. The CDR3 extends over 14 amino acids. CDR3 nucleotide sequence: TGCGCCAGCAGGGTAGCGGGAGCCCAAGAGACCCAGTACTTC. Its protein is CASRVAGAQETQYF.

The CDR3 loop is CATAPGVAFNEQYF. The CDR3 DNA reads TGTGCCACCGCTCCGGGTGTTGCTTTCAACGAGCAGTACTTC. The V gene is TRBV28, the J gene TRBJ2-7; D gene unclear. The CDR3 has 14 residues. The germline V gene has CDR1 MDHEN and CDR2 SYDVKM. Trimming pared 10 bases from V and 5 bases from J, leaving 21 bases between.

This clone was observed a single time. The chain carries TRBV19 and TRBJ2-1; tentatively, D is TRBD1 (8 bases). Trimming left V 5 bases short and J 9 bases short, with 11 bases between. This CDR3 is built from 12 residues. Per germline, CDR1 LNHDA and CDR2 SQIVND (reference sequence). CDR3 DNA sequence: TGTGCCAGTAGTCACAGGGGGGGTGAGCAGTTCTTC. Protein: CASSHRGGEQFF. The whole variable domain, remainder taken from reference TRBV19 and TRBJ2-1, is DGGITQSPKYLFRKEGQNVTLSCEQNLNHDAMYWYRQDPGQGLRLIYYSQIVNDFQKGDIAEGYSVSREKKESFPLTVTSAQKNPTAFYLCASSHRGGEQFFGPGTRLTVL.

This sequence joins TRBV10-2 and TRBJ1-3, with D tentatively TRBD1 (6 bases). Trimming took off 3 bases at V and 4 bases at J, with 10 bases between the two ends. The germline V gene has CDR1 WSHSY and CDR2 SAAADI. This CDR3 comprises 14 residues. In DNA form, the CDR3 reads TGCGCCAGCAGTGAAACAGGGATCGGAAACACCATATATTTT. This encodes CASSETGIGNTIYF.

The chain combines TRBV19 with TRBJ1-5; 7 bases agree with TRBD1. CDR1 is LNHDA, CDR2 SQIVND, per germline (reference sequence). This CDR3 comprises 15 residues. V shed 8 bases and J 3 bases; nucleotides not matched to a gene: 10. The CDR3 DNA follows: TGTGCCAGTGCCAAGGGGGGGACAGTCAATCAGCCCCAGCATTTT. As protein: CASAKGGTVNQPQHF. Full variable domain (missing parts from reference TRBV19 and TRBJ1-5): DGGITQSPKYLFRKEGQNVTLSCEQNLNHDAMYWYRQDPGQGLRLIYYSQIVNDFQKGDIAEGYSVSREKKESFPLTVTSAQKNPTAFYLCASAKGGTVNQPQHFGDGTRLSIL.

The V call is TRBV10-2, the J call TRBJ2-7, with D perhaps matching TRBD1 or TRBD2 (5 bases each). The CDR3 totals 15 residues. Trimming took off 6 bases at V and 3 bases at J, with 18 bases between the two ends. In germline, CDR1 is WSHSY, CDR2 SAAADI. The CDR3 DNA is TGCGCCAGCAGGGACCGGGACCCAAGGGGCTACGAGCAGTACTTC. Protein product: CASRDRDPRGYEQYF.

The gene calls are TRBV5-1 and TRBJ2-1; D unresolved. V lost 0 bases and J lost 8, with 3 bases in between. The CDR3 covers 11 residues. In germline, CDR1 is SGHRS, CDR2 YFSETQ. CDR3 nucleotide sequence: TGCGCCAGCAGCTTGGAAGATGAGCAGTTCTTC. It translates to CASSLEDEQFF.

The chain couples TRBV10-2 to TRBJ2-7; perhaps D is TRBD1 or TRBD2 (5 bases each). Germline V gene lookup returns CDR1 WSHSY and CDR2 SAAADI. The CDR3 is 14 amino acids. V was shortened by 7 bases and J by 0 bases, with 13 bases between the two germline ends. The CDR3 loop reads CASTEGPGSYEQYF. In DNA, the CDR3 is TGCGCCAGCACCGAGGGGCCGGGCTCCTACGAGCAGTACTTC.

This clone showed up just a few times. The rearrangement uses TRBV19 and TRBJ1-1; the D is unclear. V was pared by 1 base and J by 4 bases, with 10 bases between. From germline, CDR1 is LNHDA and CDR2 SQIVND (reference sequence). The CDR3 consists of 14 residues. As DNA, the CDR3 is TGTGCCAGTAGTATAGGGCTAGGGCGCACTGAAGCTTTCTTT. Residues: CASSIGLGRTEAFF.

V gene TRBV14 combines with J gene TRBJ2-5; possible D gene TRBD1, 6 bases. Germline V CDR1 and CDR2: SGHDN, FVKESK. Trimming stripped 3 bases from V and 7 bases from J, with 18 bases between. The CDR3 length is 15 residues. The CDR3 sequence is CASSQGKRQGLTQYF. DNA for the CDR3: TGTGCCAGCAGCCAGGGGAAACGGCAGGGGTTGACCCAGTACTTC.

This chain uses TRBV6-5 with TRBJ2-7, with unresolved D. The CDR3 runs to 11 residues. CDR1 is MNHEY and CDR2 is SVGAGI in the germline V gene. Trimming cost V 2 bases and J 5 bases, with 4 bases left between them. The CDR3 nucleotides are TGTGCCAGCAGTTACCGGAACGAGCAGTACTTC. Its translation: CASSYRNEQYF.

This chain joins TRBV9 and TRBJ2-2; D gene ambiguous. The CDR3 has 16 amino acids. From germline, CDR1 is SGDLS and CDR2 YYNGEE. Trimming shortened V by 1 base and J by 0 bases, and 10 bases separated the two germline ends. The CDR3 sequence is CASSVSGLPNTGELFF. The CDR3 DNA is TGTGCCAGCAGCGTATCAGGTTTACCGAACACCGGGGAGCTGTTTTTT.

The J gene is TRBJ2-1, the V gene TRBV4-1; TRBD1 might be the D (6 bases). CDR3 length: 17 amino acids. V lost 4 bases and J 0 bases, leaving 16 bases between the germline ends. From germline, CDR1 is MGHRA and CDR2 YSYEKL. The CDR3 is CASSPLTGSSSYNEQFF. The DNA of the CDR3 is TGCGCCAGCAGCCCACTGACAGGCTCGAGCTCCTACAATGAGCAGTTCTTC.

This clone appeared a few times. The chain couples TRBV7-8 to TRBJ2-7; unclear D gene. This CDR3 is built from 14 residues. Germline V gene lookup returns CDR1 SGHVS and CDR2 FQNEAQ. Trimming took 5 bases from V and 5 from J, leaving 16 bases between them. The chain's CDR3 is CASSTRLGIHEQYF. As DNA, the CDR3 is TGTGCCAGCAGCACGAGGCTGGGTATCCACGAGCAGTACTTC.

V usage is TRBV7-8 and J usage is TRBJ2-5; 9 positions agree with TRBD1. CDR3 length: 18 residues. The junction had 12 bases not matched to a gene; V was cut back by 0 bases and J by 4 bases. Germline CDR1 reads SGHVS; CDR2 reads FQNEAQ. CDR3 bases: TGTGCCAGCAGCTTAGCTCGACAGGGGGGTTCCCGCGGAGAGACCCAGTACTTC. This gives the protein CASSLARQGGSRGETQYF. The whole variable domain, remainder taken from reference TRBV7-8 and TRBJ2-5, is GAGVSQSPRYKVAKRGQDVALRCDPISGHVSLFWYQQALGQGPEFLTYFQNEAQLDKSGLPSDRFFAERPEGSVSTLKIQRTQQEDSAVYLCASSLARQGGSRGETQYFGPGTRLLVL.

Concerning this clone: This CDR3 is also generated by other DNA sequences in the sample. The V call is TRBV27, the J call TRBJ1-3; D is ambiguous. V was clipped by 3 bases and J by 2 bases, with 11 bases between them. Germline V lookup: CDR1 MNHEY, CDR2 SMNVEV (reference sequence). The CDR3 spans 15 residues. CDR3 sequence (DNA): TGTGCCAGCAGTTTTCGGGGAGCCACTGGAAACACCATATATTTT. Translating it yields CASSFRGATGNTIYF.

In regard to this clone: One junction end disagrees with the germline gene, perhaps due to a read error. This chain links TRBV19 with TRBJ2-5; TRBD1 is a possible D gene (5 bases). The CDR3 covers 13 residues. Germline V gene sequence: CDR1 LNHDA, CDR2 SQIVND (reference sequence). The CDR3: CASRIRQSETQYF. CDR3 bases: TGTGCCAGTCGTATACGACAGAGTGAGACCCAGTACTTC. Full variable domain (rest looked up from reference TRBV19 and TRBJ2-5): DGGITQSPKYLFRKEGQNVTLSCEQNLNHDAMYWYRQDPGQGLRLIYYSQIVNDFQKGDIAEGYSVSREKKESFPLTVTSAQKNPTAFYLCASRIRQSETQYFGPGTRLLVL.

The chain recombines TRBV10-3 with TRBJ2-3; 9 bases map to TRBD2. The germline V gene has CDR1 ENHRY and CDR2 SYGVKD. The CDR3 consists of 16 residues. V lost 3 bases to trimming and J lost 1 base; unmatched junction nucleotides: 5. CDR3 in amino acids: CAISEGREGGTDTQYF. The CDR3 coding sequence is TGTGCCATCAGTGAAGGGCGGGAGGGAGGCACAGATACGCAGTATTTT.

The chain is built from TRBV2 and TRBJ2-2, with a possible D match to TRBD1 (5 bases). The CDR3 length is 18 residues. V shed 3 bases and J shed 1 base, with 18 bases lying between them. Germline V CDR1 and CDR2: SNHLY, FYNNEI. The CDR3 reads CASSESMLGQGNTGELFF. The CDR3 DNA reads as TGTGCCAGCAGTGAGTCCATGTTGGGGCAGGGGAACACCGGGGAGCTGTTTTTT.

The rearrangement joins TRBV7-8 to TRBJ1-5; D gene unclear. V shed 5 bases and J shed 0 bases, with 11 bases lying between them. The CDR3 is made up of 15 amino acids. Germline V CDR1 and CDR2: SGHVS, FQNEAQ. DNA for the CDR3: TGTGCCAGCAGCAGTCTAAGGGATAGCAATCAGCCCCAGCATTTT. Protein: CASSSLRDSNQPQHF.

The genes are TRBV7-3 and TRBJ2-1; D unclear. Germline CDR1 SGHTA, CDR2 FQGTGA. The CDR3 has 14 amino acids. V was pared by 0 bases and J by 5 bases, with 8 bases between. DNA for the CDR3: TGTGCCAGCAGCTTAACCCGGGCCAACAATGAGCAGTTCTTC. Translation: CASSLTRANNEQFF.

The V gene is TRBV14, the J gene TRBJ2-2; D might be TRBD1 (6 bases). The CDR3 length is 16 residues. CDR1 SGHDN and CDR2 FVKESK come from the germline V gene. V lost 2 bases, J lost 1 base, and 11 bases lay in between. The CDR3 coding sequence is TGTGCCAGCAGCCAAATCAAACAGGGGAACACCGGGGAGCTGTTTTTT. Its translation is CASSQIKQGNTGELFF.

This sequence joins TRBV9 and TRBJ2-1, with 9 bases fitting TRBD2. V was clipped by 0 bases and J by 4 bases; unmatched bases: 8. CDR1 is SGDLS and CDR2 is YYNGEE in the germline V gene. There are 17 residues in the CDR3. The CDR3 DNA sequence: TGTGCCAGCAGCGTAGGTTCTGGGACTAGCTCATACAATGAGCAGTTCTTC. This encodes CASSVGSGTSSYNEQFF.

This sequence joins TRBV27 and TRBJ1-4, with 10 bases identical to TRBD1. CDR1 is MNHEY, CDR2 SMNVEV, per germline (reference sequence). This CDR3 contains 18 residues. The V and J ends lost 2 bases and 1 base, in that order; junction bases with no gene match: 7. The CDR3 coding sequence is TGTGCCAGCAGTTTACACTCCGGGACAGGGGTAACTAATGAAAAACTGTTTTTT. It translates to CASSLHSGTGVTNEKLFF.

This chain links TRBV2 with TRBJ1-1, with 7 positions matching TRBD1. J gave up 10 bases and V 7 bases, and 12 bases lay outside the gene matches. CDR1 and CDR2 from the germline V gene are SNHLY and FYNNEI. CDR3 size: 13 residues. CDR3 in amino acids: CASKDDRVKLAFF. The CDR3 nucleotides are TGTGCCAGCAAAGACGACAGGGTGAAATTAGCTTTCTTT.

This chain connects TRBV7-9 to TRBJ2-3; D gene ambiguous. V was pared by 0 bases and J by 5 bases, with 3 bases between. The length of the CDR3 is 12 residues. Germline loops: CDR1 SEHNR, CDR2 FQNEAQ (reference sequence). The CDR3 nucleotides are TGTGCCAGCAGCTTAGCTGTAGATACGCAGTATTTT. Its translation: CASSLAVDTQYF.